This T cell receptor (beta chain) was captured in a study of graft-versus-host responses after intestinal transplantation. The wider study: Recipients got multivisceral, liver-intestinal, or isolated intestinal transplants. Anti-thymocyte globulin served as induction for all recipients, who then took tacrolimus and steroids for three to four years. The study, taken as a whole, reports: Peak circulating GvH clone levels tracked with early post-transplant HvG declines. Recipient marrow showed GvH clones, some seen first in ileum or blood.

CDR1 and CDR2 (germline): SSHAT, FNYEAQ (reference sequence). The CDR3 is 15 amino acids. With 5 bases clipped from V and 8 bases from J, the junction kept 9 bases outside the gene matches. Comments on this clone: The target antigen is unknown.

Using immunoSEQ multiplex PCR, the repertoire was profiled, and TCRdb retains in-frame clones only, with some absent. The data show under 90,000 clones, with around 92% seen just once and 0.55% to 0.8% held by the top ten. This TCR was recovered from a human patient who received an intestinal transplant, so some T cells may come from the graft donor. The sequences come from PBMCs, collected 98 days after intestinal transplantation. The rearrangement uses TRBV7-7 and TRBJ2-1; 10 bases are shared with TRBD2. CDR3 residues: CASSLTSGRGYEQFF. CDR3 in DNA: TGTGCCAGCAGCCTGACTAGCGGGCGTGGATATGAGCAGTTCTTC.